This TCR beta chain was identified in a study of blood T cells in healthy people across ages. For the second PCR, which ran for about 6 to 11 cycles, a sample-barcoded 5' primer and a J-beta primer mix were used. From the 5' RACE reads, TCRdb called clonotypes with MiXCR, one entry per CDR3 protein. The sample lists about 1.4 million distinct CDR3 sequences; approximately 60% were seen once. Germline lookup yields CDR1 SGHTA and CDR2 FQGNSA. The CDR3 is made up of 16 amino acids. The V end lost 2 bases, the J end lost 0 bases, and 12 bases lay between the germline ends. This TCR was sampled from a man in his late teens or twenties in good health. Sequenced: blood. The chain links TRBV7-2 to TRBJ2-3, with a possible D match to TRBD2 (5 bases). The CDR3 here is CASSLFAGASTDTQYF. The CDR3 DNA is TGTGCCAGCAGCTTATTTGCGGGTGCTAGCACAGATACGCAGTATTTT.